The present TCR beta chain was sequenced within a study of blood T cell repertoires in COVID-19. This clone occurred once. CDR1 MGHRA and CDR2 YSYEKL come from the germline V gene. The CDR3 is 15 residues long. Losses at the gene ends were 5 bases for V and 0 bases for J; bases not matched to a gene: 2. Sequencing was performed with immunoSEQ multiplex PCR; in TCRdb, only in-frame clones are kept and a portion is missing. Of roughly 32,000 clones listed, 80% to 90% were seen once; the top ten hold 4.5% to 6.5%. The sample consisted of peripheral blood. This receptor was identified in an elderly woman with active or convalescent COVID-19. The chain uses TRBV4-1 and TRBJ2-2; 8 positions match TRBD1. For the CDR3, the DNA is TGCGCCAGCAGCTCGACAGGGGCGAACACCGGGGAGCTGTTTTTT. Amino acid sequence: CASSSTGANTGELFF.